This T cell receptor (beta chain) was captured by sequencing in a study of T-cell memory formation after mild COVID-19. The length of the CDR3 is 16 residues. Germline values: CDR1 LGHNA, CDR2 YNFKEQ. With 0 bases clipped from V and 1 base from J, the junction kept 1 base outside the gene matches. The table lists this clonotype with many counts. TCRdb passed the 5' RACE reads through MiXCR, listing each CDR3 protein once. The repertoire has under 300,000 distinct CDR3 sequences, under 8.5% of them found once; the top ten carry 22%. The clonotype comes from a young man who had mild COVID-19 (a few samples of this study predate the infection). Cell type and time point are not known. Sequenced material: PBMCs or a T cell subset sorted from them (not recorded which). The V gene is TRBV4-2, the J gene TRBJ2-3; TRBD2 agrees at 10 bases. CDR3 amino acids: CASSQDLAGGTDTQYF. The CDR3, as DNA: TGTGCCAGCAGCCAAGATCTAGCGGGGGGCACAGATACGCAGTATTTT.